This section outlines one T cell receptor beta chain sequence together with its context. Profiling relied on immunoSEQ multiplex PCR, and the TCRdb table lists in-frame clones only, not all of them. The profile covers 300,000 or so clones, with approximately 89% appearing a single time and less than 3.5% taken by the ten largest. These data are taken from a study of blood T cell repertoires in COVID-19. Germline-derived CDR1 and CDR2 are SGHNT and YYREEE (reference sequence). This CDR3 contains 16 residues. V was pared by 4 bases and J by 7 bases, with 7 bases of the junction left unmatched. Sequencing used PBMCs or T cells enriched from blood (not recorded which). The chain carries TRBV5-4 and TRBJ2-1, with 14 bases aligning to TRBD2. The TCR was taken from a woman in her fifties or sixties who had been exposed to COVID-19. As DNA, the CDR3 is TGTGCCAGCAGCCCTGGACTAGCGGGGGGCAAGAATGAGCAGTTCTTC. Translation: CASSPGLAGGKNEQFF.